Following are 19 T cell receptor beta chains from one sample sequenced in a study of blood T cell repertoires in COVID-19. Clones were read by immunoSEQ multiplex PCR, and TCRdb kept only the in-frame ones, dropping some. This table holds roughly 95,000 clones, 70% to 90% found once. Sample: peripheral blood. These receptor sequences come from a man in his 60s with acute or convalescent COVID-19.

The sample holds a few counts of this clone. This chain links TRBV12-3 or TRBV12-4 with TRBJ1-1; 9 nucleotides agree with TRBD1. The length of the CDR3 is 13 residues. V gave up 8 bases and J gave up 2 bases; unmatched junction bases: 3. The CDR3, as DNA: TGTGCCAGCCTACAGGGGGCCAACACTGAAGCTTTCTTT. This translates into CASLQGANTEAFF.

The genes are TRBV3-1 (or the pseudogene TRBV3-2) and TRBJ1-1; weak D call: TRBD1 (5 bases). The CDR3 loop spans 14 amino acids. The germline CDR1 and CDR2 sequences are LGHDT and YNNKEL (reference sequence). V gave up 2 bases and J gave up 5 bases, with 12 bases separating them. This CDR3 is CASSQLRGGTEAFF. For the CDR3, the DNA is TGTGCCAGCAGCCAACTTCGGGGGGGGACTGAAGCTTTCTTT.

The genes are TRBV24-1 and TRBJ2-1; TRBD2 might be the D (5 bases). Germline V lookup: CDR1 KGHDR, CDR2 SFDVKD. CDR3 size: 14 residues. V was clipped by 7 bases and J by 5 bases, with 14 bases between them. CDR3 sequence: CATSPSGVHNEQFF. CDR3 bases: TGTGCCACCAGCCCTTCCGGGGTCCACAATGAGCAGTTCTTC.

This chain joins TRBV2 and TRBJ2-7; 7 nucleotides match TRBD2. Per the germline V gene, CDR1 is SNHLY and CDR2 is FYNNEI. The length of the CDR3 is 12 residues. Trimming cost V 2 bases and J 6 bases; bases outside gene matches: 1. CDR3 region: CASSEWGGEQYV. The CDR3 DNA is TGTGCCAGCAGTGAATGGGGGGGCGAGCAGTACGTC.

The V gene is TRBV6-6, the J gene TRBJ2-7; D uncertain. Germline values: CDR1 MNHNY, CDR2 SVGAGI (reference sequence). The CDR3 sequence is 13 residues long. The ends were cut back, 0 bases at V and 3 bases at J, with 6 bases in the middle. CDR3 sequence reads: CASSYSRFYEQYV. DNA for the CDR3: TGTGCCAGCAGTTACTCGCGGTTCTACGAGCAGTACGTC.

The V call is TRBV11-1, the J call TRBJ1-1; D gene ambiguous. CDR1 is SGHAT, CDR2 FQDESV, per germline (reference sequence). Trimming removed 5 bases at V and 3 bases at J, with 13 bases between. This CDR3 is built from 14 residues. For the CDR3, the DNA is TGTGCCAGCAGCCCGACCTGGAGAGACACTGAAGCTTTCTTT. Encoded protein: CASSPTWRDTEAFF.

J is TRBJ1-5 and V is TRBV4-1; D gene uncertain. Germline V gene lookup returns CDR1 MGHRA and CDR2 YSYEKL. Trimming removed 2 bases at V and 2 bases at J, with 7 bases between. This CDR3 contains 14 residues. The CDR3 coding sequence is TGCGCCAGCAGCCAAATTCCAGGCAATCAGCCCCAGCATTTT. Amino acid sequence: CASSQIPGNQPQHF.

V gene TRBV3-1 (or the pseudogene TRBV3-2) combines with J gene TRBJ2-1; 12 bases line up with TRBD2. Trimming at V came to 4 bases and at J to 4 bases, leaving 2 bases not matched to a gene. This CDR3 region has 15 residues. Germline V gene lookup returns CDR1 LGHDT and CDR2 YNNKEL (reference sequence). For the CDR3, the DNA is TGTGCCAGCAGCCCGACTAGCGGGAGATACAATGAGCAGTTCTTC. It codes for CASSPTSGRYNEQFF.

V gene TRBV11-1 combines with J gene TRBJ2-7; TRBD1 aligns across 7 bases. The CDR3 has 15 amino acids. Germline V gene data show CDR1 as SGHAT and CDR2 as FQDESV (reference sequence). The V gene end was trimmed by 3 bases and the J gene end by 1 base; junction bases not matched to a gene: 6. CDR3 amino acids: CASSLAGTASYEQYF. The CDR3 region has the DNA TGTGCCAGCAGCTTGGCCGGGACAGCTTCCTACGAGCAGTACTTC.

The genes are TRBV21-1 and TRBJ2-7; the D call TRBD2 from the table was never checked on the DNA. TRBV21-1 is a pseudogene locus. The CDR3 is 13 amino acids. As DNA, the CDR3 is TGTGCCAGCAGCCCGAGGGCGGCCTACGAGCAGTACTTC. Its protein is CASSPRAAYEQYF.

The chain links TRBV7-8 to TRBJ1-5; TRBD1 agrees at 10 bases. This CDR3 contains 17 residues. With 0 bases clipped from V and 7 bases from J, the junction kept 9 bases outside the gene matches. Germline V gene sequence: CDR1 SGHVS, CDR2 FQNEAQ. The CDR3 bases are TGTGCCAGCAGCTTAGCGGGGTTCGGGACAGGGGCACAGCCCCAGCATTTT. This sequence encodes CASSLAGFGTGAQPQHF.

V gene TRBV19 combines with J gene TRBJ1-3; D call uncertain. The CDR3 is made up of 16 amino acids. Germline CDR1 and CDR2: LNHDA and SQIVND (reference sequence). Trimming cost V 5 bases and J 4 bases, with 18 bases left between them. The CDR3 DNA is TGTGCCAGTAGTGCCAACGACGGAGGGAAAGGAAACACCATATATTTT. It encodes CASSANDGGKGNTIYF.

This clone was counted many times. The V gene is TRBV24-1, the J gene TRBJ2-2; 12 positions match TRBD2. Germline V lookup: CDR1 KGHDR, CDR2 SFDVKD. The CDR3 is 18 amino acids. Trimming removed 5 bases from V and 7 bases from J; junction bases left unmatched: 13. The CDR3 is CATSVPTSGSYLSGELFF. The CDR3 DNA sequence: TGTGCCACCAGTGTCCCGACTAGCGGGAGTTATCTCAGCGGGGAGCTGTTTTTT.

The rearrangement uses TRBV3-1 (or the pseudogene TRBV3-2) and TRBJ2-1, with D perhaps matching TRBD1 (5 bases). The V and J ends lost 0 bases and 9 bases respectively, with 24 bases between them. Germline V lookup: CDR1 LGHDT, CDR2 YNNKEL (reference sequence). The CDR3 covers 18 residues. The DNA for the CDR3 is TGTGCCAGCAGCCAAGACGGAAGGGGCGCTTATTTCGTTATTGAGCAGTTCTTC. This encodes CASSQDGRGAYFVIEQFF.

The sample holds a few counts of this clone. J is TRBJ2-3 and V is TRBV10-1; TRBD2 aligns across 8 bases. Germline CDR1 is WNHNN and CDR2 is SYGVQD (reference sequence). The CDR3 has 14 residues. The V and J ends lost 10 bases and 0 bases, in that order; junction bases with no gene match: 6. The CDR3 protein is CATGAGASTDTQYF. The CDR3 coding sequence is TGCGCCACCGGAGCGGGAGCGAGCACAGATACGCAGTATTTT.

The rearrangement uses TRBV12-5 and TRBJ2-7; 8 positions match TRBD1. Germline V gene data show CDR1 as LGHNT and CDR2 as FRNRAP. The CDR3 consists of 14 residues. Trimming at V came to 5 bases and at J to 2 bases, leaving 5 bases not matched to a gene. The CDR3 DNA reads TGTGCTAGTGGTCCCGGACAGGGAACCTACGAGCAGTACTTC. Encoded protein: CASGPGQGTYEQYF. Complete variable domain (other parts from reference TRBV12-5 and TRBJ2-7): DARVTQTPRHKVTEMGQEVTMRCQPILGHNTVFWYRQTMMQGLELLAYFRNRAPLDDSGMPKDRFSAEMPDATLATLKIQPSEPRDSAVYFCASGPGQGTYEQYFGPGTRLTVT.

The chain carries TRBV13 and TRBJ2-3; 15 nucleotides match TRBD2. CDR1 is PRHDT and CDR2 is FYEKMQ in the germline V gene (reference sequence). The CDR3 has 17 residues. Unmatched junction bases numbered 9, after V lost 5 bases and J lost 6 bases. CDR3 region: CASSRRTSGGALDTQYF. The CDR3 bases are TGTGCCAGCAGCCGGCGGACTAGCGGGGGGGCCTTGGATACGCAGTATTTT.

This clone was detected only a few times. This chain connects TRBV5-1 to TRBJ2-5; 8 nucleotides match TRBD1. The CDR3 runs 14 residues. CDR1 and CDR2 from the germline V gene are SGHRS and YFSETQ. V lost 4 bases and J lost 6; bases outside the gene matches: 8. The CDR3 DNA reads TGCGCCAGCAGCCCAGACAGGGGTGAAAAGACCCAGTACTTC. This sequence encodes CASSPDRGEKTQYF.

This clone was recorded once. The chain couples TRBV5-6 to TRBJ2-3, with TRBD1 identical over 7 bases. V was clipped by 3 bases and J by 4 bases; unmatched bases: 8. This CDR3 comprises 15 residues. Germline CDR1 SGHDT, CDR2 YYEEEE. CDR3 loop: CASSWTGRRADTQYF. As DNA, the CDR3 is TGTGCCAGCAGCTGGACAGGCCGGCGGGCAGATACGCAGTATTTT.